This T cell receptor beta chain appears in the sequencing data of a study of T cell responses to AZD1222 COVID-19 vaccine. Germline V gene sequence: CDR1 MRHNA, CDR2 SNTAGT. V lost 11 bases, J lost 0 bases, and 16 bases lay in between. CDR3 length: 14 amino acids. TCRdb keeps only in-frame clones here, not all; method: immunoSEQ multiplex PCR. This table has more than 95,000 clones, approximately 85% appearing once. V is TRBV6-4 and J is TRBJ1-2, with TRBD1 as a possible D gene (5 bases). This clonotype originated in an adult who received the AZD1222 COVID-19 vaccine. The sequencing used peripheral blood, collected 28 days after the second AZD1222 dose. The CDR3 region has the DNA TGTGCCCCTCAACCGGGGACGGCTAACTATGGCTACACCTTC. Its protein is CAPQPGTANYGYTF.